The clone carrying this T cell receptor (beta chain) was observed once. Deep-level settings were used for running the assay. TCRdb's copy holds only in-frame clones and misses some; the assay was immunoSEQ multiplex PCR. The table records about 490,000 clones, roughly 85% of them present only once. Healthy and HIV-negative, the adult donors had no recent acute infections or vaccinations. The data belong to a study of shared clonotypes between healthy human individuals. Germline loops: CDR1 MDHEN, CDR2 SYDVKM. This CDR3 region has 16 residues. V lost 2 bases and J 4 bases, leaving 17 bases between the germline ends.

The clonotype was recovered from a woman in her forties in good health. Some clones in this sample may be carry-over from other donors' samples. Specimen: PBMCs. V and J are TRBV28 and TRBJ2-5; no firm D call. As DNA, the CDR3 is TGTGCCAGCAGTTTAAGGATGGCTGGGCTGTCAGAGACCCAGTACTTC. This codes for CASSLRMAGLSETQYF.